This T cell receptor beta chain was found in a study of response to subunit inactivated influenza vaccine. This clonotype was detected a few times. TCRdb re-called the RT-PCR reads with MiXCR, one entry per CDR3 protein. This table holds around 520,000 distinct CDR3 sequences, 10% to 15% found once. Source: PBMCs from blood, taken on the day of vaccination. This sequence originates from a man aged 45-65 years who received an inactivated influenza vaccine.

The CDR3 loop reads CAVQGLGTDTQYF. The CDR3 DNA is TGTGCCGTTCAGGGACTAGGCACAGATACGCAGTATTTT. V and J are TRBV10-3 and TRBJ2-3; the match to TRBD2 covers 8 bases. V trimming: 11 bases; J trimming: 1 base; junction bases outside the gene matches: 5. The CDR3 is 13 amino acids. CDR1 is ENHRY, CDR2 SYGVKD, per germline.